This T cell receptor (beta chain) was found in a study of cytomegalovirus exposure and HLA in healthy donors. Findings and limits, study-wide: Clonal expansion was found to be greater in HLA-associated TCR beta chains than in equally common others in a later analysis.

A remark on this clone: Antigen: not known.

Primers for the PCR totalled 60 Vbeta and 13 Jbeta. The assay was immunoSEQ multiplex PCR, and TCRdb's table has in-frame clones only and misses some. The table lists fewer than 140,000 clones, over 70% of them singletons. The CDR3 has 14 amino acids. Trimming took off 5 bases at V and 7 bases at J, with 17 bases between the two ends. The germline V gene encodes CDR1 LNHDA and CDR2 SQIVND (reference sequence). Source material: PBMCs. The chain links TRBV19 to TRBJ2-5; perhaps TRBD2 as D (6 bases). This sequence originates from a male donor in good health and CMV-seropositive. The CDR3 DNA follows: TGTGCCAGTAGTCCCCGGACCCAGGAGGGGACCCAGTACTTC. Translation gives CASSPRTQEGTQYF.